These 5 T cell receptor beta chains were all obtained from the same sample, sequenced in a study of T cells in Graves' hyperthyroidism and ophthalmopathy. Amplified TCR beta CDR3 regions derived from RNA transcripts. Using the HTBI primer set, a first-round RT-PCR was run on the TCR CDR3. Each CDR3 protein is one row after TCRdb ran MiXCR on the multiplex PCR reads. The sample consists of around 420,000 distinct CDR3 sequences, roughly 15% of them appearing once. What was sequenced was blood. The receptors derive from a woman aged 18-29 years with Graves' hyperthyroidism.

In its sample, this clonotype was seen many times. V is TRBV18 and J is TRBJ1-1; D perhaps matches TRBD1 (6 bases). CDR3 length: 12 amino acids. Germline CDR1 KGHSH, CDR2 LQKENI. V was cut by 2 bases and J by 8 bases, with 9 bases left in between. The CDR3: CASSPTGPEAFF. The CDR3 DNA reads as TGTGCCAGCTCACCAACAGGGCCCGAAGCTTTCTTT.

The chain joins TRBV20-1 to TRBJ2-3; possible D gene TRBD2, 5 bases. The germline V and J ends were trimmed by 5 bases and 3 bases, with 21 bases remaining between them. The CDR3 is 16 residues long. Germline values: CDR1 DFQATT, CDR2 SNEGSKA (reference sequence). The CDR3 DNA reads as TGCAGTGCTCCTGGTCTTCTGGGAGTGTCGACAGATACGCAGTATTTT. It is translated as CSAPGLLGVSTDTQYF.

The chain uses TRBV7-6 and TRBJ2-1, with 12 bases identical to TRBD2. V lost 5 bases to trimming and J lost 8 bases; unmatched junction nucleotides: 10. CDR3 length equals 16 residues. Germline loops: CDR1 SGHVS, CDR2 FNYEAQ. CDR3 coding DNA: TGTGCCAGCAGCGGAAGACTAGCGGGAGCGGTATATGAGCAGTTCTTC. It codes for CASSGRLAGAVYEQFF.

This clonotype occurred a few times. CDR3: CSAGLEAETQYF. CDR3 nucleotides: TGCAGTGCTGGGCTAGAGGCAGAGACCCAGTACTTC. The chain combines TRBV20-1 with TRBJ2-5; D gene ambiguous. The CDR3 has 12 amino acids. V lost 5 bases and J 4 bases, leaving 11 bases between the germline ends. CDR1 and CDR2 (germline): DFQATT, SNEGSKA (reference sequence).

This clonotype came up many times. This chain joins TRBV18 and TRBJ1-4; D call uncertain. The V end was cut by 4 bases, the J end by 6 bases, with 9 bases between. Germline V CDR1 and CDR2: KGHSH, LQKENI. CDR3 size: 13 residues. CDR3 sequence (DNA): TGTGCCAGCTCACGCGGACCAGATGAAAAACTGTTTTTT. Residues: CASSRGPDEKLFF.